This TCR beta chain was documented in a study of identical twins. Whole-study findings and limits: Invariant populations such as MAIT and iNKT cells could partly muddle zero-insertion analyses. Insertion counts were lower in abundant cord blood beta clonotypes, a trend that memory repertoires did not show.

In TCRdb, the 5' RACE reads were re-called with MiXCR into one record per CDR3 protein. The data hold 550,000 to 700,000 distinct CDR3 sequences, with approximately 9.6% observed a single time. Turning to this clonotype: Its antigen is currently unknown.

Each donor was a healthy Caucasian. The CDR3 totals 17 residues. Germline assignment: CDR1 MNHEY and CDR2 SVGEGT. The germline V and J ends were trimmed by 1 base and 0 bases, with 14 bases remaining between them. The same data also went into a second study, on yellow fever vaccine responses in identical twins.

The TCR sequence derives from a woman younger than 35 in good health. The genes are TRBV6-2 or TRBV6-3 and TRBJ2-3; D might be TRBD2 (6 bases). The sequenced material came from PBMCs. Here the CDR3 reads CASSYYGGETSTDTQYF. In DNA, the CDR3 is TGTGCCAGCAGTTACTATGGAGGGGAAACTAGCACAGATACGCAGTATTTT.